Each of the 27 T cell receptor beta chains below was sequenced from the same sample in a study of type 1 regulatory T cells. These receptors lack a known antigen. TCRdb redid the calling of the reads with MiXCR, one entry per CDR3 protein. The sample consists of about 62,000 distinct CDR3 sequences, 62% of them appearing once. Specimen: cultured non-Tr1 T cells, either the whole culture or a sorted T cell fraction (not recorded which). All receptors derive from a human donor in good health.

The rearrangement uses TRBV6-5 and TRBJ2-1; weak D call: TRBD1 (7 bases). V lost 10 bases to trimming and J lost 8 bases, with 24 bases between them. CDR3 length equals 15 residues. Germline V lookup: CDR1 MNHEY, CDR2 SVGAGI. This CDR3 reads CATRGKLGSGDEQFF. CDR3 bases: TGTGCCACCAGGGGGAAGTTGGGTTCGGGAGATGAGCAGTTCTTC.

The chain is built from TRBV27 and TRBJ2-5; 8 bases fit TRBD2. Germline CDR1 reads MNHEY; CDR2 reads SMNVEV (reference sequence). The CDR3 totals 14 residues. V trimming: 3 bases; J trimming: 5 bases; junction bases outside the gene matches: 5. DNA of the CDR3: TGTGCCAGCAGTTTCGGGGGGGTAAGGGAGACCCAGTACTTC. Translated: CASSFGGVRETQYF.

This clonotype was counted between two and nine times. The gene calls are TRBV27 and TRBJ2-5, with a tentative D call TRBD2 (6 bases). Trimming removed 6 bases from V and 3 bases from J, with 8 bases in between. Germline V gives CDR1 MNHEY, CDR2 SMNVEV (reference sequence). The CDR3 length is 12 residues. The CDR3 protein is CASSRGKETQYF. The CDR3 DNA reads as TGTGCCAGCAGCCGCGGGAAAGAGACCCAGTACTTC.

This chain connects TRBV20-1 to TRBJ1-5; TRBD1 is a possible D gene (5 bases). The germline V and J ends were trimmed by 8 bases and 2 bases, with 13 bases remaining between them. The length of the CDR3 is 13 residues. Germline loops: CDR1 DFQATT, CDR2 SNEGSKA (reference sequence). This CDR3 is CSSTEGRNQPQHF. The CDR3 DNA follows: TGCAGTTCGACGGAGGGACGCAATCAGCCCCAGCATTTT.

There are a few counts of this clonotype. CDR3 region: CASTEWVIDEQFF. CDR3 DNA: TGTGCCAGCACCGAGTGGGTTATCGATGAGCAGTTCTTC. The V and J genes are TRBV6-1 and TRBJ2-1; D uncertain. Trimming cost V 7 bases and J 8 bases, with 15 bases left between them. In germline, CDR1 is MNHNS, CDR2 SASEGT. The CDR3 is 13 residues long.

This clonotype appeared a few times. The chain has TRBV5-1 and TRBJ2-1, with 8 nucleotides matching TRBD2. Looked up from germline, CDR1 is SGHRS and CDR2 is YFSETQ. The CDR3 consists of 15 residues. The junction had 4 bases not matched to a gene; V was cut back by 4 bases and J by 1 base. The CDR3 loop is CASSPRGGSYNEQFF. The DNA for the CDR3 is TGCGCCAGCAGCCCCCGGGGGGGGTCCTACAATGAGCAGTTCTTC.

The chain is built from TRBV24-1 and TRBJ2-5; D uncertain. Per germline, CDR1 KGHDR and CDR2 SFDVKD. Trimming pared 4 bases from V and 4 bases from J, leaving 9 bases between. This CDR3 is 13 amino acids long. The CDR3 here is CATSDRSRETQYF. The CDR3 DNA reads as TGTGCCACCAGTGACCGGAGTCGAGAGACCCAGTACTTC.

This clonotype was seen a few times. The rearrangement uses TRBV20-1 and TRBJ1-2; TRBD1 matches at 10 bases. CDR3 length: 15 residues. Germline trimming cut 1 base from V and 8 bases from J; bases unmatched to any gene: 10. Germline CDR1 and CDR2: DFQATT and SNEGSKA (reference sequence). The CDR3 loop is CSARAGTGDASGYTF. As DNA, the CDR3 is TGCAGTGCTAGAGCCGGGACAGGGGACGCGTCAGGCTACACCTTC.

This clonotype has only a few counts. As DNA, the CDR3 is TGTGCCAGCAGTTCCCCCAGCACAGATACGCAGTATTTT. Protein: CASSSPSTDTQYF. This chain connects TRBV6-5 to TRBJ2-3; D unresolved. Deletions cut 4 bases from V and 0 bases from J, with 5 bases between. The length of the CDR3 is 13 residues. The germline CDR1 and CDR2 sequences are MNHEY and SVGAGI.

The gene calls are TRBV4-1 and TRBJ2-5; D unclear. Looked up from germline, CDR1 is MGHRA and CDR2 is YSYEKL. The CDR3 contains 15 residues. Trimming removed 0 bases at V and 0 bases at J, with 8 bases between. In DNA form, the CDR3 reads TGCGCCAGCAGCCAAGATAGGAGTTACCAAGAGACCCAGTACTTC. This translates into CASSQDRSYQETQYF.

The chain carries TRBV28 and TRBJ2-1, with D unresolved. V was clipped by 6 bases and J by 10 bases, with 10 bases between them. This CDR3 region has 11 residues. In germline, CDR1 is MDHEN, CDR2 SYDVKM. Here the CDR3 DNA reads TGTGCCAGCAGCACTGAGTTAGAGCAGTTCTTC. It translates to CASSTELEQFF.

The genes are TRBV7-2 and TRBJ2-5; the D is unclear. This CDR3 contains 14 residues. Deletions cut 6 bases from V and 4 bases from J, with 15 bases between. Germline V gives CDR1 SGHTA, CDR2 FQGNSA. CDR3 nucleotide sequence: TGTGCCAGCAGTAAGCCCCCCTCGGGAGAGACCCAGTACTTC. This encodes CASSKPPSGETQYF.

This clonotype was found a few times. This chain connects TRBV12-3 or TRBV12-4 to TRBJ2-7; 7 nucleotides align to TRBD1. The CDR3 has 14 amino acids. The V and J ends lost 7 bases and 3 bases, in that order; junction bases with no gene match: 9. The DNA of the CDR3 is TGTGCCAGCAACCGGGGACAGCCGGGCTACGAGCAGTACTTC. Amino acid sequence: CASNRGQPGYEQYF.

The chain joins TRBV20-1 to TRBJ1-2; TRBD1 might be the D (5 bases). This CDR3 is built from 13 residues. V lost 0 bases and J lost 8, with 13 bases in between. CDR1 and CDR2 from the germline V gene are DFQATT and SNEGSKA (reference sequence). CDR3 DNA: TGCAGTGCTAGAGATTCTGGGACGGGCGGCTACACCTTC. Its translation: CSARDSGTGGYTF.

This clonotype was detected a few times. The rearrangement links TRBV10-3 to TRBJ2-3; a possible D gene is TRBD1 (6 bases). This CDR3 has 15 amino acids. CDR1 ENHRY and CDR2 SYGVKD come from the germline V gene. V lost 2 bases, J lost 1 base, and 10 bases lay in between. CDR3 DNA: TGTGCCATCAGTGAGGGGGGCGTCGGCACAGATACGCAGTATTTT. Residues: CAISEGGVGTDTQYF.

This chain connects TRBV20-1 to TRBJ2-7; 12 positions match TRBD2. The germline CDR1 and CDR2 sequences are DFQATT and SNEGSKA (reference sequence). J was trimmed by 3 bases and V by 6 bases; bases with no gene match: 12. CDR3 length: 16 amino acids. The chain's CDR3 is CSAPTAETSGSYEQYF. CDR3 coding DNA: TGCAGTGCCCCAACGGCCGAGACTAGCGGGAGCTACGAGCAGTACTTC.

The genes are TRBV6-2 or TRBV6-3 and TRBJ2-2; perhaps D is TRBD1 or TRBD2 (5 bases each). The CDR3 sequence is 16 residues long. V was shortened by 4 bases and J by 3 bases, with 15 bases between the two germline ends. Germline lookup yields CDR1 MNHEY and CDR2 SVGEGT. CDR3 bases: TGTGCCAGCAGTTCGCTGGGACGGCGGGACACCGGGGAGCTGTTTTTT. Protein product: CASSSLGRRDTGELFF.

This chain joins TRBV20-1 and TRBJ1-2; D perhaps matches TRBD1 (6 bases). The V gene lost 3 bases and the J gene lost 2 bases, with 10 bases spanning the gap. This CDR3 is 13 amino acids long. Germline V lookup: CDR1 DFQATT, CDR2 SNEGSKA (reference sequence). CDR3 region: CSASTGPNYGYTF. The DNA of the CDR3 is TGCAGTGCTAGTACAGGGCCCAACTATGGCTACACCTTC.

This clonotype turned up a few times. This chain joins TRBV5-6 and TRBJ2-3; 12 bases are shared with TRBD2. V lost 0 bases, J lost 2 bases, and 10 bases stayed unmatched. Looked up from germline, CDR1 is SGHDT and CDR2 is YYEEEE. The length of the CDR3 is 19 residues. The CDR3 DNA sequence: TGTGCCAGCAGCTTGGGACTAGCGGGAGTTTTCGTGCTCACAGATACGCAGTATTTT. It yields the protein CASSLGLAGVFVLTDTQYF.

The V and J genes are TRBV24-1 and TRBJ1-2; perhaps TRBD1 as D (6 bases). V lost 5 bases and J 4 bases, leaving 13 bases between the germline ends. The CDR3 is 14 amino acids. CDR1 and CDR2 from the germline V gene are KGHDR and SFDVKD. DNA for the CDR3: TGTGCCACCAGTGCGGCAGGGGATTCCTATGGCTACACCTTC. Amino acids: CATSAAGDSYGYTF.

The chain links TRBV20-1 to TRBJ2-7; TRBD2 might be the D (7 bases). Germline V CDR1 and CDR2: DFQATT, SNEGSKA (reference sequence). Trimming cost V 3 bases and J 7 bases, with 22 bases left between them. This CDR3 contains 15 residues. The CDR3 loop reads CSARGGQGHLGEQYF. The CDR3 DNA reads TGCAGTGCTAGGGGGGGGCAGGGGCACCTGGGAGAGCAGTACTTC.

CDR3 DNA: TGTGCCAGCAGTTTAGGGCTCGGAACGCAGTATTTT. Protein sequence: CASSLGLGTQYF. This sequence joins TRBV28 and TRBJ2-3; no firm D call. The ends were cut back, 2 bases at V and 9 bases at J, with 9 bases in the middle. CDR1 MDHEN and CDR2 SYDVKM come from the germline V gene. The CDR3 has 12 amino acids.

The chain uses TRBV16 and TRBJ1-2; D gene uncertain. The CDR3 covers 14 residues. CDR1 is KGHSY, CDR2 FQNENV, per germline. V lost 4 bases and J lost 4, with 13 bases in between. CDR3 loop: CASSLLGQIYGYTF. CDR3 nucleotides: TGTGCCAGCAGCCTCCTGGGCCAGATCTATGGCTACACCTTC. Variable domain in full (rest from reference TRBV16 and TRBJ1-2): GEEVAQTPKHLVRGEGQKAKLYCAPIKGHSYVFWYQQVLKNEFKFLISFQNENVFDETGMPKERFSAKCLPNSPCSLEIQATKLEDSAVYFCASSLLGQIYGYTFGSGTRLTVV.

The rearrangement uses TRBV19 and TRBJ1-5; TRBD1 aligns across 9 bases. CDR3 size: 19 residues. V shed 6 bases and J 0 bases; nucleotides not matched to a gene: 15. Germline CDR1 LNHDA, CDR2 SQIVND (reference sequence). CDR3 region: CASRNTGTGMGNSNQPQHF. As DNA, the CDR3 is TGTGCCAGTAGAAACACCGGGACAGGGATGGGGAATAGCAATCAGCCCCAGCATTTT.

J is TRBJ2-2 and V is TRBV7-8, with 7 bases that match TRBD1. The CDR3 has 14 amino acids. The ends lost 1 base at V and 7 bases at J; junction bases unmatched: 3. Per the germline V gene, CDR1 is SGHVS and CDR2 is FQNEAQ. In DNA form, the CDR3 reads TGTGCCAGCAGCTTAGGGCAGGGGGACGGGGAGCTGTTTTTT. Translating gives CASSLGQGDGELFF.

This clonotype was seen once. J is TRBJ2-2 and V is TRBV5-5; D is uncertain. This CDR3 comprises 11 residues. Germline CDR1 SGHKS, CDR2 YYEKEE (reference sequence). Between the trimmed V and J ends, which lost 5 bases and 6 bases, there was a span of 5 bases. The CDR3 spells CASSTSGELFF. Here the CDR3 DNA reads TGTGCCAGCAGTACTTCCGGGGAGCTGTTTTTT.

The rearrangement links TRBV29-1 to TRBJ2-3; 7 bases line up with TRBD1. CDR1 and CDR2 from the germline V gene are SQVTM and ANQGSEA. After removal of 5 bases from V and 4 bases from J, the junction contained 3 bases not matched to a gene. This CDR3 is 12 amino acids long. DNA for the CDR3: TGCAGCGTTCATCAGGGGGCAGATACGCAGTATTTT. Protein sequence: CSVHQGADTQYF.